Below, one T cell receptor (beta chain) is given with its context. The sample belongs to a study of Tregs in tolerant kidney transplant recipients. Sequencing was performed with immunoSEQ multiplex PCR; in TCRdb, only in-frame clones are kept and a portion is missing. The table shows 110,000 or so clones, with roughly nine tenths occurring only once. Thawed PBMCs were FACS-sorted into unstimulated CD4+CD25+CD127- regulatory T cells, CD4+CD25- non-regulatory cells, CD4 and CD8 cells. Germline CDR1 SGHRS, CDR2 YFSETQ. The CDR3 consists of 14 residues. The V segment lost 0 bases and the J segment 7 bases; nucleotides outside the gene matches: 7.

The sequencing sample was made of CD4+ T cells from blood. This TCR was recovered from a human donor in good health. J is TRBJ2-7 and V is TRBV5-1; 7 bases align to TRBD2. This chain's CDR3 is CASSLVDGGSEQYF. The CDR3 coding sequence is TGCGCCAGCAGCTTGGTGGACGGGGGGTCGGAGCAGTACTTC.